Sequencing of this TCR beta chain was carried out in a study of blood T cell repertoires in COVID-19. For the study at large: Sites in the United States, Italy and Spain provided acute and convalescent COVID-19 samples. T cells, B-cell-depleted T cells, or PBMCs provided the cDNA or gDNA that served as material.

Authors' analysis steps: Researchers report that nucleated cell counts were estimated from reference gene primer amplification. Data came from immunoSEQ multiplex PCR; TCRdb stores just in-frame clones and leaves some out. Clonal size and the V and J genes are those of that table, whereas D and trimming came from the DNA. The sample lists more than 250,000 clones; just under 90% were seen once. Trimming took 2 bases from V and 3 from J; bases not matched to a gene: 4. CDR3 size: 15 residues. CDR1 and CDR2 (germline): MNHNY, SVGAGI (reference sequence). The material sequenced was peripheral blood. The origin of this receptor is a woman aged 50 to 60 with COVID-19, enrolled during active disease. V and J are TRBV6-6 and TRBJ2-7, with 10 bases matching TRBD1. CDR3 amino acids: CASSYGTGANYEQYF. In nucleotides, the CDR3 is TGTGCCAGCAGTTACGGGACAGGGGCCAACTACGAGCAGTACTTC.